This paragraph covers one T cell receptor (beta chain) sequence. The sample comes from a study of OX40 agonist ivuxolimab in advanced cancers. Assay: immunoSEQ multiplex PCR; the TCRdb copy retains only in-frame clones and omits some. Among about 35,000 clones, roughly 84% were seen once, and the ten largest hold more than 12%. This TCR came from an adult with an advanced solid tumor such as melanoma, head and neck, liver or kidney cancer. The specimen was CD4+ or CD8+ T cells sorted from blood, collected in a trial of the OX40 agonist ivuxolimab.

The DNA for the CDR3 is TGTGCCAGCAGCTTAAGGACTAGCGGCACAGATACGCAGTATTTT. Its protein product is CASSLRTSGTDTQYF. The J gene is TRBJ2-3, the V gene TRBV11-2; 9 bases agree with TRBD2. Trimming took 2 bases from V and 1 from J; bases not matched to a gene: 1. The CDR3 has 15 amino acids. Germline V gives CDR1 SGHAT, CDR2 FQNNGV.